A selection of T cell receptor beta chains follows, all from one sample in a study of OX40 agonist ivuxolimab in advanced cancers. This table comes from immunoSEQ multiplex PCR, and its TCRdb copy is limited to in-frame clones, with some not included. Of some 66,000 clones in the sample, approximately 80% were seen once. This specimen consisted of CD4+ or CD8+ T cells sorted from blood, obtained in a trial of the OX40 agonist ivuxolimab. All receptors derive from an adult with an advanced solid tumor such as melanoma, head and neck, liver or kidney cancer. The CDR3 runs from the conserved cysteine through the conserved F or W. The order of the fields is clone size, J gene, V gene, D gene, CDR3 DNA, CDR3 protein. D genes are given only for firm matches. Size is stated for part of the rows, as once, few or many counts, or as a class when the clone is expanded.

>-|TRBJ2-1|TRBV7-2|TRBD2
TGTGCCAGCAGCTACGCCGGGGGTAGCGGGCCTTACAATGAGCAGTTCTTC
CASSYAGGSGPYNEQFF
>-|TRBJ2-2|TRBV5-6|TRBD2
TGTGCCAGCGGACTAGCATCCGGGGAGCTGTTTTTT
CASGLASGELFF
>-|TRBJ1-3|TRBV10-2|-
TGCGCCAGCAGTGCAGGTTCCGGAAACACCATATATTTT
CASSAGSGNTIYF
>-|TRBJ2-7|TRBV5-4|-
TGTGCCAGCAGCTTGACCTCCTACGAGCAGTACTTC
CASSLTSYEQYF
>-|TRBJ1-5|TRBV7-8|TRBD1
TGTGCCAGCAGCTTAGCGAAAGGGCAGGGGGCGAGAAATCAGCCCCAGCATTTT
CASSLAKGQGARNQPQHF
>-|TRBJ2-7|TRBV7-3|-
TGTGCCAGCAGCTCGGGCGGGTCCTTCGAGCAGTACTTC
CASSSGGSFEQYF
>-|TRBJ2-1|TRBV19|TRBD1
TGTGCCAGCTCTCGGGACAGAGCCTACAATGAGCAGTTCTTC
CASSRDRAYNEQFF
>-|TRBJ2-7|TRBV28|-
TGTGCCAGCAGTTCCACCGGGTTGGGGGCGCTGGGCGAGCAGTACTTC
CASSSTGLGALGEQYF
>-|TRBJ2-7|TRBV6-6|TRBD2
TGTGCCAGCAGTGACCCTAGCCTGGGGACTAGCTGCGACTTC
CASSDPSLGTSCDF
>-|TRBJ2-3|TRBV28|-
TGTGCCAGCAGTTTTGGCGGGAACACAGATACGCAGTATTTT
CASSFGGNTDTQYF
>-|TRBJ1-2|TRBV5-4|-
TGTGCCAGCAGCTCCCCGGGTCTCTATGGCTACACCTTC
CASSSPGLYGYTF
>-|TRBJ1-4|TRBV5-1|-
TGCGCCAGCAGCTTGGGGCAGGGAGGTAATGAAAAACTGTTTTTT
CASSLGQGGNEKLFF
>once|TRBJ1-5|TRBV19|-
TGTGCCAGTAGCTCAGGGTTTCTCGCTAGTTATAGCAATCAGCCCCAGCATTTT
CASSSGFLASYSNQPQHF
>-|TRBJ2-2|TRBV18|-
TGTGCCAGCTCTCCCCCGATTACCGGGGAGCTGTTTTTT
CASSPPITGELFF
>-|TRBJ2-3|TRBV6-6|TRBD1
TGTGCCAGCAGTTATAGCCGGGACAGGGACGCAGATACGCAGTATTTT
CASSYSRDRDADTQYF
>-|TRBJ1-6|TRBV28|TRBD1
TGTGCCAGCAGTCCATCCGGGACAGGGAATAATTCACCCCTCCACTTT
CASSPSGTGNNSPLHF
>-|TRBJ2-7|TRBV6-5|-
TGTGCCAGCAGCATGGGGGACTCGTCCTACGAGCAGTACTTC
CASSMGDSSYEQYF
>-|TRBJ2-3|TRBV2|TRBD1
TGTGCCAGCAATTTGCAGGGGGTGTCGACAGATACGCAGTATTTT
CASNLQGVSTDTQYF
>few|TRBJ1-5|TRBV6-6|-
TGTGCCAGCAGTGCAGGACGGGATAGCAATCAGCCCCAGCATTTT
CASSAGRDSNQPQHF
>-|TRBJ2-1|TRBV21-1|-
TGTGCCAGCAGCAAAGAGGCCTCCTACAATGAGCAGTTCTTC
CASSKEASYNEQFF
>-|TRBJ2-7|TRBV9|-
TGTGCCAGCAGCGTAGGGGCAGGCTACGAGCAGTACTTC
CASSVGAGYEQYF
>-|TRBJ2-3|TRBV18|-
TGTGCCAGCTCACCAGGCCTGGGGGTTACAGATACGCAGTATTTT
CASSPGLGVTDTQYF
>few|TRBJ1-1|TRBV7-9|-
TGTGCCAGCAGCCTAGGACAGATGAACACTGAAGCTTTCTTT
CASSLGQMNTEAFF
>-|TRBJ2-1|TRBV5-1|-
TGCGCCAGCAGCTTGGAGGGGAGGCGGGGGCGTGAGCAGTTCTTC
CASSLEGRRGREQFF
>-|TRBJ2-5|TRBV29-1|-
TGCAGCACTGCGAAAGGGGGGGTGTCAGAGACCCAGTACTTC
CSTAKGGVSETQYF
>-|TRBJ1-3|TRBV30|TRBD1
TGTGCCTGGAGTGCCGATGACAGGGAGATTGGAAACACCATATATTTT
CAWSADDREIGNTIYF
>-|TRBJ2-3|TRBV19|-
TGTGCCAGTAGTATTCCGATGGGGGGGGGCCTCGATACGCAGTATTTT
CASSIPMGGGLDTQYF
>few|TRBJ1-5|TRBV19|-
TGTGCCAGTAGTAACCCGGACAGCCTCGTGAACAATCAGCCCCAGCATTTT
CASSNPDSLVNNQPQHF
>-|TRBJ1-1|TRBV10-3|TRBD1
TGTGCCATCAGTCGACAGGGGAATGAAGCTTTCTTT
CAISRQGNEAFF
>-|TRBJ2-1|TRBV28|TRBD2
TGTGCCAGCAGCTCTCCCGCGGGGGGCAAGAATGAGCAGTTCTTC
CASSSPAGGKNEQFF
>-|TRBJ2-3|TRBV7-6|-
TGTGCCAGCAGCCCGGACTGGAGCACAGATACGCAGTATTTT
CASSPDWSTDTQYF
>once|TRBJ2-3|TRBV19|TRBD2
TGTGCCAGTGTTCGGACTAGCAGGGCCTCACCCGATACGCAGTATTTT
CASVRTSRASPDTQYF
>-|TRBJ1-2|TRBV6-5|-
TGTGCCAGCAGTTCCGGGACTGGATACTATGGCTACACCTTC
CASSSGTGYYGYTF
>-|TRBJ2-1|TRBV5-4|TRBD1
TGTGCCACCTCGACAGGGGACCCCTCCATTTTTGAGCAGTTCTTC
CATSTGDPSIFEQFF
>few|TRBJ1-2|TRBV11-3|-
TGTGCCAGCAGCTTAGATCTCGGGGTGAAGTTGGACTATGGCTACACCTTC
CASSLDLGVKLDYGYTF
>-|TRBJ2-2|TRBV7-2|TRBD2
TGTGCCAGCAGCTTAGCAAGACTAGCGGGGGCCGGGGAGCTGTTTTTT
CASSLARLAGAGELFF
>-|TRBJ1-4|TRBV5-6|-
TGTGCCAGCAGCTTGAGGCAGGGATCTAATGAAAAACTGTTTTTT
CASSLRQGSNEKLFF
>many|TRBJ1-2|TRBV4-3|-
TGCGCCAGCAGCCCGGGGACCACTTCCCTCTATGGCTACACCTTC
CASSPGTTSLYGYTF
>-|TRBJ2-7|TRBV10-3|TRBD2
TGTGCCATCAGTGAGGGGCTAGCGGGGAACTACGAGCAGTACTTC
CAISEGLAGNYEQYF
>-|TRBJ2-3|TRBV10-1|-
TGCGCCAGCACCGACGGACGCCCCGGGAGAGCAGATACGCAGTATTTT
CASTDGRPGRADTQYF
>-|TRBJ1-2|TRBV28|TRBD1
TGTGCCAGCAGTCCAGGGGGGGATGGCTACACCTTC
CASSPGGDGYTF
>few|TRBJ2-7|TRBV28|-
TGTGCCAGCAGTCCGTACGAGCAGTACTTC
CASSPYEQYF
>-|TRBJ1-3|TRBV13|TRBD1
TGTGCCAGCAGCCGAGGGACAGTCTCTGGAAACACCATATATTTT
CASSRGTVSGNTIYF
>-|TRBJ1-3|TRBV4-2|-
TGTGCCAGCAGCCCAACAGACAGGCGGGTAATCTCTGGAAACACCATATATTTT
CASSPTDRRVISGNTIYF
>-|TRBJ1-3|TRBV18|-
TGTGCCAGCTCACCACAATCCTCTGGAAACACCATATATTTT
CASSPQSSGNTIYF
>-|TRBJ1-5|TRBV21-1|-
TGTGCCAGCAGCAAAGCGCTATATGGGATGAGGGGTTATGGCAATCAGCCCCAGCATTTT
CASSKALYGMRGYGNQPQHF
>-|TRBJ2-5|TRBV2|TRBD1
TGTGCCAGCAGCCGGGACAGGGCCTACCAAGAGACCCAGTACTTC
CASSRDRAYQETQYF
>-|TRBJ2-5|TRBV19|TRBD1
TGTGCCAGTAGTCAGGGGGTGCAAGAGACCCAGTACTTC
CASSQGVQETQYF
>-|TRBJ2-1|TRBV9|TRBD2
TGTGCCAGCAGCGATACTAGCGGGATCTACAATGAGCAGTTCTTC
CASSDTSGIYNEQFF
>-|TRBJ1-5|TRBV6-1|TRBD1
TGTGCCAGCAGTGAAGACAGGGGTCAGCCCCAGCATTTT
CASSEDRGQPQHF
>-|TRBJ1-4|TRBV5-1|-
TGCGCCAGCAGCTTAGGGGAAAAACTGTTTTTT
CASSLGEKLFF
>-|TRBJ2-1|TRBV28|-
TGTGCCAGCAGTCTGAGGGACCCCGAGCAGTTCTTC
CASSLRDPEQFF
>-|TRBJ2-1|TRBV7-8|TRBD2
TGTGCCAGCAGCTTATACTCGCGGGGGAACAATGAGCAGTTCTTC
CASSLYSRGNNEQFF
>-|TRBJ2-3|TRBV11-3|-
TGTGCCAGCAGCCCGAGAGGTCCCAATACGCAGTATTTT
CASSPRGPNTQYF
>-|TRBJ2-7|TRBV5-6|TRBD2
TGTGCCAGCAGCTTCCTGACGACTAGCGGACCCTACGAGCAGTACTTC
CASSFLTTSGPYEQYF
>once|TRBJ1-1|TRBV7-8|-
TGTGCCAGCGGCTGGGTGAGCACTGAAGCTTTCTTT
CASGWVSTEAFF
>-|TRBJ2-7|TRBV6-6|TRBD2
TGTGCCAGCAGTTACCTAGCGGCCGACTACGAGCAGTACTTC
CASSYLAADYEQYF